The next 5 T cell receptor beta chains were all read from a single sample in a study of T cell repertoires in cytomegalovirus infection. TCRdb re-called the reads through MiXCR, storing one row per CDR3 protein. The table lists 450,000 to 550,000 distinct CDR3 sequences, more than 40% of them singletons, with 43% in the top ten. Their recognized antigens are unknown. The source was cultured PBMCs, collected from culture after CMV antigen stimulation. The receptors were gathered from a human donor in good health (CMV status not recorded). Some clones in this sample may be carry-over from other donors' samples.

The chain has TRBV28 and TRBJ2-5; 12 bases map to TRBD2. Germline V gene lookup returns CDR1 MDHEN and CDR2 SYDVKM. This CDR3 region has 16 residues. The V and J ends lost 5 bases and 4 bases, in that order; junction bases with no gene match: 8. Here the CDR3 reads CASSGPKTSGGETQYF. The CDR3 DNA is TGTGCCAGCAGTGGACCTAAGACTAGCGGGGGAGAGACCCAGTACTTC.

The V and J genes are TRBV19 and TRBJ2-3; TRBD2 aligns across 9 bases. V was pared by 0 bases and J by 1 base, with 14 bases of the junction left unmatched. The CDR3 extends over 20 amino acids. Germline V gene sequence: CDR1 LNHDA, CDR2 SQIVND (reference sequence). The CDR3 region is CASSIDGDLRGGRGTDTQYF. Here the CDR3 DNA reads TGTGCCAGTAGTATAGATGGGGACTTGCGGGGGGGCCGGGGCACAGATACGCAGTATTTT.

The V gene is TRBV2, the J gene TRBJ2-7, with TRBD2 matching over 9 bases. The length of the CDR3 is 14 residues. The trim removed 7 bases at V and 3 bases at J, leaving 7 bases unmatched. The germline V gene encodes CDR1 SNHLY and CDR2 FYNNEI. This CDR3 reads CASTRLAGLYEQYF. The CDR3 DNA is TGTGCCAGCACTCGGCTAGCGGGACTCTACGAGCAGTACTTC. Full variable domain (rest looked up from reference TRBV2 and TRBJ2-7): EPEVTQTPSHQVTQMGQEVILRCVPISNHLYFYWYRQILGQKVEFLVSFYNNEISEKSEIFDDQFSVERPDGSNFTLKIRSTKLEDSAMYFCASTRLAGLYEQYFGPGTRLTVT.

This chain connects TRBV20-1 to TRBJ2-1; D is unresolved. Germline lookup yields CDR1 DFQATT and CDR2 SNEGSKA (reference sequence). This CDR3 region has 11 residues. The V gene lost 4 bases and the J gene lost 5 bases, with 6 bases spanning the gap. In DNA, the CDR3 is TGCAGTGCTACCTTCGACAATGAGCAGTTCTTC. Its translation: CSATFDNEQFF.

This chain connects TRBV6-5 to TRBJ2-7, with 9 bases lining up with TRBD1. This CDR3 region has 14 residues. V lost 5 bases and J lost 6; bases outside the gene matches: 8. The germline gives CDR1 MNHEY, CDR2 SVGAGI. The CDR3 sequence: CASSRTDRGGEQYF. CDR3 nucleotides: TGTGCCAGCAGTAGAACGGACAGGGGAGGCGAGCAGTACTTC.